This T cell receptor beta chain comes out of a study of cytomegalovirus exposure and HLA in healthy donors. From germline, CDR1 is SGHTA and CDR2 FQGTGA. Trimming removed 2 bases from V and 4 bases from J; junction bases left unmatched: 0. The length of the CDR3 is 13 residues. Overall study findings and caveats: Clonal expansion, a later analysis showed, was greater in HLA-associated TCR beta chains than in equally common others. Exclusion applied to some V segments, including TRBV6-2 and TRBV6-3, as they were indistinguishable.

PCR amplification relied on 60 Vbeta primers (plus 13 Jbeta primers). Measured with immunoSEQ multiplex PCR; TCRdb has only the in-frame clones, and not every one. The sample has 200,000 to 250,000 clones, over 70% seen once. Concerning this clone: Its antigen is currently unknown. This specimen includes other DNA sequences encoding the same CDR3.

The receptor was isolated from a woman aged 60-70 years in good health and CMV-seropositive. The rearrangement joins TRBV7-3 to TRBJ2-5; 8 bases are a match to TRBD2. The sequenced material came from PBMCs. The DNA for the CDR3 is TGTGCCAGCAGCTTACGGGAGGGAGAGACCCAGTACTTC. The encoded protein is CASSLREGETQYF. Using reference TRBV7-3 and TRBJ2-5 for the parts outside the CDR3, the full variable domain is GAGVSQTPSNKVTEKGKYVELRCDPISGHTALYWYRQSLGQGPEFLIYFQGTGAADDSGLPNDRFFAVRPEGSVSTLKIQRTERGDSAVYLCASSLREGETQYFGPGTRLLVL.